These 10 T cell receptor beta chains share one sample of origin, sequenced in a study of T-cell memory formation after mild COVID-19. TCRdb re-derived calls from the 5' RACE reads in MiXCR, one entry per CDR3 protein. The table records approximately 490,000 distinct CDR3 sequences, roughly 20% of them present only once. The specimen was PBMCs or a T cell subset sorted from them (not recorded which). These receptors originate from an adult woman who had mild COVID-19 (a few samples of this study predate the infection). Cell type and time point are not known.

There are many counts of this clonotype. The chain links TRBV12-3 or TRBV12-4 to TRBJ1-1; 7 bases fit TRBD1. The ends lost 6 bases at V and 1 base at J; junction bases unmatched: 2. The CDR3 runs to 13 residues. The DNA of the CDR3 is TGTGCCAGCAGCTGGACAGGGAACACTGAAGCTTTCTTT. Protein product: CASSWTGNTEAFF.

This clonotype has a handful of counts. This chain connects TRBV27 to TRBJ2-3, with a weak D call TRBD1 (5 bases). Germline V gives CDR1 MNHEY, CDR2 SMNVEV (reference sequence). The CDR3 covers 15 residues. V was pared by 6 bases and J by 1 base, with 14 bases between. The CDR3 is CASRTQGRGTDTQYF. CDR3 sequence (DNA): TGTGCCAGCAGGACGCAGGGCCGTGGCACAGATACGCAGTATTTT.

The chain links TRBV25-1 to TRBJ2-5; D is uncertain. The CDR3 has 13 residues. Germline-derived CDR1 and CDR2 are MGHDK and SYGVNS. Trimming shortened V by 5 bases and J by 2 bases, and 9 bases separated the two germline ends. CDR3 DNA: TGTGCCAGCAGTTACGATAGTCAAGAGACCCAGTACTTC. This encodes CASSYDSQETQYF.

This clonotype was counted a single time. CDR3 sequence reads: CASSSETVASYNEQFF. CDR3 bases: TGTGCCAGCAGTTCCGAGACAGTTGCGTCCTACAATGAGCAGTTCTTC. The rearrangement uses TRBV6-5 and TRBJ2-1, with TRBD1 as a possible D gene (5 bases). The V and J ends lost 4 bases and 1 base respectively, with 14 bases between them. CDR3 length equals 16 residues. The germline V gene has CDR1 MNHEY and CDR2 SVGAGI.

This clonotype was seen a handful of times. The chain joins TRBV20-1 to TRBJ2-7, with 11 bases matching TRBD1. V trimming: 0 bases; J trimming: 3 bases; junction bases outside the gene matches: 4. The CDR3 is 15 amino acids. In germline, CDR1 is DFQATT, CDR2 SNEGSKA (reference sequence). Written as DNA, the CDR3 is TGCAGTGCTAGAGACTCCGGGACAGGGGGCTACGAGCAGTACTTC. Translating gives CSARDSGTGGYEQYF.

This clonotype has a handful of counts. This chain connects TRBV20-1 to TRBJ2-5; TRBD1 aligns across 7 bases. V was clipped by 0 bases and J by 1 base; unmatched bases: 5. Germline loops: CDR1 DFQATT, CDR2 SNEGSKA (reference sequence). This CDR3 is built from 15 residues. The CDR3 region is CSARDVGTVQETQYF. The CDR3 coding sequence is TGCAGTGCTAGAGATGTTGGGACAGTCCAAGAGACCCAGTACTTC.

The chain links TRBV12-3 or TRBV12-4 to TRBJ2-1, with 9 positions matching TRBD2. The J segment lost 2 bases and the V segment lost 3 bases, leaving 2 bases of the junction unmatched. This CDR3 has 15 residues. The CDR3 DNA is TGTGCCAGCAGTTTTAGCGGGAGACCCTACAATGAGCAGTTCTTC. Protein product: CASSFSGRPYNEQFF.

This clonotype was found a few times. V gene TRBV2 combines with J gene TRBJ2-5; possible D gene TRBD2, 6 bases. Trimming removed 4 bases at V and 3 bases at J, with 9 bases between. Germline lookup yields CDR1 SNHLY and CDR2 FYNNEI. This CDR3 has 13 residues. CDR3 protein: CASSAPSEETQYF. The CDR3 coding sequence is TGTGCCAGCAGTGCCCCTAGCGAAGAGACCCAGTACTTC.

The V call is TRBV5-1, the J call TRBJ2-1, with a possible D match to TRBD2 (6 bases). The germline gives CDR1 SGHRS, CDR2 YFSETQ. V was clipped by 4 bases and J by 12 bases, with 20 bases between them. The CDR3 extends over 14 amino acids. The CDR3 protein is CASSPRDNHGRQFF. As DNA, the CDR3 is TGCGCCAGCAGCCCGAGGGATAACCACGGGAGGCAGTTCTTC.

The rearrangement links TRBV4-1 to TRBJ1-2, with 7 positions matching TRBD1. Germline V gives CDR1 MGHRA, CDR2 YSYEKL. The CDR3 consists of 14 residues. V lost 3 bases, J lost 8 bases, and 9 bases stayed unmatched. The CDR3 DNA follows: TGCGCCAGCAGCCAGCCCCTAACAGGGGCCGGCTACACCTTC. Its translation is CASSQPLTGAGYTF.